This record concerns one T cell receptor beta chain sequence. Clones were read by immunoSEQ multiplex PCR, and TCRdb kept only the in-frame ones, dropping some. The sample shows approximately 240,000 clones, 84% of them seen only once. This specimen belongs to a study of blood T cell repertoires in COVID-19. CDR3 size: 14 residues. The V gene's germline CDR1 is SNHLY and CDR2 FYNNEI. The V and J ends lost 8 bases and 5 bases respectively, with 18 bases between them. This receptor was taken from a woman older than 75 with active or convalescent COVID-19. The sequenced sample consisted of peripheral blood. The V and J genes are TRBV2 and TRBJ1-1; tentative D call: TRBD1 (5 bases). CDR3 nucleotides: TGTGCCAGCTCAGGGCAGGGTATGGGAACTGAAGCTTTCTTT. Protein sequence: CASSGQGMGTEAFF.